The 16 T cell receptor beta chains below come from one sample, sequenced in a study of shared clonotypes between healthy human individuals. TCRdb's table, derived via immunoSEQ multiplex PCR, lists solely in-frame clones and lacks some. The sample contains some 500,000 clones, around 95% of which appear only once. Material: naive CD4+ T cells sorted from blood. The sample's subset: CD45RA+ positively selected. These receptors were obtained from a woman in her twenties or thirties in good health.

The chain couples TRBV18 to TRBJ1-3; 9 bases line up with TRBD1. The CDR3 sequence is 16 residues long. In germline, CDR1 is KGHSH, CDR2 LQKENI. The junction had 4 bases not matched to a gene; V was cut back by 3 bases and J by 1 base. The CDR3 spells CASSPTDRGSGNTIYF. The DNA for the CDR3 is TGTGCCAGCTCACCTACGGACAGGGGATCTGGAAACACCATATATTTT.

The chain carries TRBV16 and TRBJ2-5; the D is unclear. CDR3 length: 13 amino acids. V was shortened by 2 bases and J by 2 bases, with 6 bases between the two germline ends. CDR1 and CDR2 (germline): KGHSY, FQNENV. CDR3 region: CASSQGRQETQYF. The CDR3 DNA reads TGTGCCAGCAGCCAAGGCAGACAAGAGACCCAGTACTTC.

This rearrangement joins TRBV7-9 to TRBJ2-3, with a tentative D call TRBD2 (5 bases). The CDR3 has 16 residues. Germline-derived CDR1 and CDR2 are SEHNR and FQNEAQ (reference sequence). V lost 4 bases, J lost 1 base, and 15 bases lay in between. Written as DNA, the CDR3 is TGTGCCAGCAGCTCTATCCGGGGTCTCGGCACAGATACGCAGTATTTT. It encodes CASSSIRGLGTDTQYF. Drawing the rest from reference TRBV7-9 and TRBJ2-3, the complete variable domain is DTGVSQNPRHKITKRGQNVTFRCDPISEHNRLYWYRQTLGQGPEFLTYFQNEAQLEKSRLLSDRFSAERPKGSFSTLEIQRTEQGDSAMYLCASSSIRGLGTDTQYFGPGTRLTVL.

The rearrangement links TRBV28 to TRBJ2-7; no clear D. Germline lookup yields CDR1 MDHEN and CDR2 SYDVKM. The CDR3 loop spans 16 amino acids. V was clipped by 3 bases and J by 0 bases, with 15 bases between them. In DNA form, the CDR3 reads TGTGCCAGCAGTTTCATTTCGGGCTTGAGCTCCTACGAGCAGTACTTC. It codes for CASSFISGLSSYEQYF.

The chain couples TRBV10-3 to TRBJ1-5, with 9 bases aligning to TRBD1. Germline loops: CDR1 ENHRY, CDR2 SYGVKD. CDR3 size: 17 residues. V gave up 3 bases and J gave up 0 bases; unmatched junction bases: 6. CDR3 in DNA: TGTGCCATCAGTGATCAGGACAGGGGACTTAGCAATCAGCCCCAGCATTTT. It yields the protein CAISDQDRGLSNQPQHF.

For this clone: Other DNA sequences of this sample code for an identical CDR3. The chain couples TRBV28 to TRBJ1-2; 9 bases are a match to TRBD1. The CDR3 contains 14 residues. CDR1 MDHEN and CDR2 SYDVKM come from the germline V gene. The V segment lost 6 bases and the J segment 1 base; nucleotides outside the gene matches: 3. CDR3 sequence: CASSSGQGNYGYTF. CDR3 DNA: TGTGCCAGCAGCTCGGGACAGGGTAACTATGGCTACACCTTC.

The genes are TRBV7-9 and TRBJ2-7, with TRBD1 matching 7 bases. The CDR3 extends over 13 amino acids. J was trimmed by 7 bases and V by 1 base; bases with no gene match: 4. The germline V gene has CDR1 SEHNR and CDR2 FQNEAQ (reference sequence). The CDR3, as DNA: TGTGCCAGCAGCTTAGGAGGGGGCCGGGAGCAGTACTTC. Its protein product is CASSLGGGREQYF.

The rearrangement links TRBV27 to TRBJ2-2, with 8 nucleotides matching TRBD2. Trimming took 2 bases from V and 4 from J; bases not matched to a gene: 3. The CDR3 contains 15 residues. CDR1 and CDR2 (germline): MNHEY, SMNVEV (reference sequence). The CDR3 nucleotides are TGTGCCAGCAGTTTAGCGGGAGGAAGCACCGGGGAGCTGTTTTTT. This sequence encodes CASSLAGGSTGELFF.

The chain has TRBV5-4 and TRBJ2-5; D is unclear. The CDR3 length is 12 residues. Germline lookup yields CDR1 SGHNT and CDR2 YYREEE (reference sequence). V was pared by 0 bases and J by 4 bases, with 4 bases between. CDR3 bases: TGTGCCAGCAGCTTGGAATCAGAGACCCAGTACTTC. This gives the protein CASSLESETQYF.

V and J are TRBV7-9 and TRBJ2-7; tentative D call: TRBD1 (5 bases). Deletions cut 3 bases from V and 2 bases from J, with 11 bases between. Germline V lookup: CDR1 SEHNR, CDR2 FQNEAQ (reference sequence). The CDR3 consists of 14 residues. The CDR3 loop is CASSFQGNTYEQYF. The CDR3, as DNA: TGTGCCAGCAGCTTCCAGGGTAATACCTACGAGCAGTACTTC.

The genes are TRBV5-1 and TRBJ2-5; 7 positions match TRBD2. Judging by the DNA end, TRBJ2-7 fits better; the J call may be wrong. The germline CDR1 and CDR2 sequences are SGHRS and YFSETQ. The CDR3 runs 14 residues. The CDR3 reads CASSLRRESPEQYF. The DNA of the CDR3 is TGCGCCAGCAGCTTGCGGCGGGAGTCACCCGAGCAGTACTTC.

V gene TRBV28 combines with J gene TRBJ2-5; 7 bases map to TRBD2. The DNA end is a closer match to TRBJ2-7, so the J assignment may be wrong. The length of the CDR3 is 13 residues. Germline-derived CDR1 and CDR2 are MDHEN and SYDVKM. CDR3 region: CASSSGTFYEQYF. The CDR3 nucleotides read TGTGCCAGCAGCAGCGGGACCTTCTACGAGCAGTACTTC.

Here the CDR3 DNA reads TGTGCCATCAGTGAGTCAGGGGGCTCTGGAAACACCATATATTTT. Amino acid sequence: CAISESGGSGNTIYF. The chain combines TRBV10-3 with TRBJ1-3, with a possible D match to TRBD1 (6 bases). CDR1 and CDR2 from the germline V gene are ENHRY and SYGVKD. With 0 bases removed from V and 0 bases from J, the gap between germline ends came to 6 bases. The CDR3 length is 15 residues.

This chain uses TRBV9 with TRBJ2-7; 12 bases align to TRBD2. The germline V gene has CDR1 SGDLS and CDR2 YYNGEE. This CDR3 is 16 amino acids long. Trimming removed 2 bases from V and 4 bases from J; junction bases left unmatched: 7. The CDR3 DNA reads as TGTGCCAGCAGCGTGAGTCTAGCGGGAGGGCTTTACGAGCAGTACTTC. As protein: CASSVSLAGGLYEQYF.

This chain links TRBV28 with TRBJ1-3, with D hard to call. Trimming pared 5 bases from V and 3 bases from J, leaving 8 bases between. This CDR3 has 13 amino acids. In germline, CDR1 is MDHEN, CDR2 SYDVKM. Here the CDR3 reads CASSPPFGNTIYF. CDR3 bases: TGTGCCAGCAGTCCCCCCTTTGGAAACACCATATATTTT.

This sequence joins TRBV15 and TRBJ2-1; tentatively, D is TRBD1 or TRBD2 (5 bases each). This CDR3 has 13 residues. Germline lookup yields CDR1 LNHNV and CDR2 YYDKDF (reference sequence). The V and J ends lost 5 bases and 15 bases respectively, with 20 bases between them. The CDR3 region is CATSVQLGERRFF. CDR3 in DNA: TGTGCCACCAGCGTGCAGCTGGGGGAAAGGCGGTTCTTC.